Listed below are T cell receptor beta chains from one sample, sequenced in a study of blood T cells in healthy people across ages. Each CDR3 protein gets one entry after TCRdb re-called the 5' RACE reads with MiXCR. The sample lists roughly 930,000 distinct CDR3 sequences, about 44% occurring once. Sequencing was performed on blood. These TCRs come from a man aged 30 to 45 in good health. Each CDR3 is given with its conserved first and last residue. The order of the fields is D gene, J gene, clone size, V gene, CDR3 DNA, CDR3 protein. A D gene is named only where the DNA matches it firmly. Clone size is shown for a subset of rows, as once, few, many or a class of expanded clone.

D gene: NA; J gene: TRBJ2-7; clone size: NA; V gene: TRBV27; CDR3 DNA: TGTGCCAGCAATCCCCTAGGGGGAAACGAGCAGTACTTC; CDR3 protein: CASNPLGGNEQYF
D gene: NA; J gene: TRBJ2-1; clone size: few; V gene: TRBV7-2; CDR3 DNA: TGTGCCAGCAGCTTAGGACTAGAAGTTGACAATGAGCAGTTCTTC; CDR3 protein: CASSLGLEVDNEQFF
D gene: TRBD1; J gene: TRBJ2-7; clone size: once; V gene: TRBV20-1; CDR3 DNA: TGCAGTGCTAGAGGGCAGCCTACAGGGGTGTCCGAGCAGTACTTC; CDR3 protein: CSARGQPTGVSEQYF
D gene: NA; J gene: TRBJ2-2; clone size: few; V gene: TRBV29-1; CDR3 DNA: TGCAGCGTTGGGGGATCAGGAACCCAGAACACCGGGGAGCTGTTTTTT; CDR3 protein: CSVGGSGTQNTGELFF
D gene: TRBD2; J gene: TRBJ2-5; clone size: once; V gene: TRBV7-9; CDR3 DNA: TGTGCCAGCAGCTTACGTAGCGGGAGGGCCCGAGAAGAGACCCAGTACTTC; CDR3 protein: CASSLRSGRAREETQYF
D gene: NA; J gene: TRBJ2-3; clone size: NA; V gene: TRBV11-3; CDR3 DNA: TGTGCCAGCAGCTTAGAAAGCTCGAGCACAGATACGCAGTATTTT; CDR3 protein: CASSLESSSTDTQYF
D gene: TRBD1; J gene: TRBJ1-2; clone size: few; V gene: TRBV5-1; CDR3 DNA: TGCGCCAGCAGCTTGGCCGGGACAGTTGATGGCTACACCTTC; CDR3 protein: CASSLAGTVDGYTF
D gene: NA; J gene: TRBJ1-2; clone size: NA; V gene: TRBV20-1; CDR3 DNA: TGCAGTGCTAGAGTCCCAGGGGTCGGCTACACCTTC; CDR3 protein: CSARVPGVGYTF
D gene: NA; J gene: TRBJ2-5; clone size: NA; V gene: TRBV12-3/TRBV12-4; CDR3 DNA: TGTGCCAGCAGTGTATCAGGAACTCGAGGGGGAAAGTACTTC; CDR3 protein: CASSVSGTRGGKYF
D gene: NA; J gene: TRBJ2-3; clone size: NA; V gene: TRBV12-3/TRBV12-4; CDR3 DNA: TGTGCCAGCAGTTTAGGGGCGGAGAGGTATTTT; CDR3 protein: CASSLGAERYF
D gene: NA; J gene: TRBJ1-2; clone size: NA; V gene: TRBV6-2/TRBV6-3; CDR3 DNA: TGTGCCAGCAGTGCCCTAGAATCAGGGCTCTATGGCTACACCTTC; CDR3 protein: CASSALESGLYGYTF
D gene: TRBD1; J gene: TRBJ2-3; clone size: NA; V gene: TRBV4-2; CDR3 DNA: TGTGCCAGCGAGGCCGGGACAGGGGATACAGATACGCAGTATTTT; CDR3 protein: CASEAGTGDTDTQYF
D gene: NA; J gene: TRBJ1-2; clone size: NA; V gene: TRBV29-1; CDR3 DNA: TGCAGCGTTGAGGTGAGGTCGAGCAACATCTATGGCTACACCTTC; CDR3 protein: CSVEVRSSNIYGYTF
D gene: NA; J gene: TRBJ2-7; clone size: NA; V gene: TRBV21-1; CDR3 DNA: TGTGCCAGCAGCAGAGGGACTAGCCATGTCGAGCAGTACTTC; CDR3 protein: CASSRGTSHVEQYF
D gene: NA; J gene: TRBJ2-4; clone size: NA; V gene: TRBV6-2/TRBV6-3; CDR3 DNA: TGTGCCAGCAGTAAGAATCGGGGGGCCGATCTAGCCAAAAACATTCAGTACTTC; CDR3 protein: CASSKNRGADLAKNIQYF
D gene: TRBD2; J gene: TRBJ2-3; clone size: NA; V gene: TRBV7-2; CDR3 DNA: TGTGCCAGCATTAGGGAGGGGCCGACAGATACGCAGTATTTT; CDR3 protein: CASIREGPTDTQYF
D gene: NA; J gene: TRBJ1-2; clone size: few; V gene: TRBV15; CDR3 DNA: TGTGCCACCAGTCCCGACAGGACCTTCTATGGCTACACCTTC; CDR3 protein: CATSPDRTFYGYTF
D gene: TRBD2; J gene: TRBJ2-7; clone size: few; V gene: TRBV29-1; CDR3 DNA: TGCAGCATTTTGAGATCGGGAGGCTCCTACGAGCAGTACTTC; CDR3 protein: CSILRSGGSYEQYF
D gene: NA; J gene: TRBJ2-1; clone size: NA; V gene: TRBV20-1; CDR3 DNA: TGCAGTGCTAGAGACCCGGCGGGGCTACCCTACAATGAGCAGTTCTTC; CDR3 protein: CSARDPAGLPYNEQFF
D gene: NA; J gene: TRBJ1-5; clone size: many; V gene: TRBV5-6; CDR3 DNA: TGTGCCAGCAGCTTCCAGGGGACAAATCAGCCCCAGCATTTT; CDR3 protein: CASSFQGTNQPQHF
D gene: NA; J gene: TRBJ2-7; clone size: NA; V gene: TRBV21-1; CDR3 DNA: TGTGCCAGCAGCAAAAGTTCTAGCCAAAGCTCCTACGAGCAGTACTTC; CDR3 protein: CASSKSSSQSSYEQYF
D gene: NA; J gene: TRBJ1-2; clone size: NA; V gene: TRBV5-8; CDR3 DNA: TGTGCCAGCAGCTTGGACAGTGCCTCCCTTTATGGCTACACCTTC; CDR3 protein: CASSLDSASLYGYTF
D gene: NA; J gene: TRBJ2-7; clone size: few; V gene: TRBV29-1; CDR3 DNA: TGCAGCGTTGAACTCTCCGCCGTCGACGAGCAGTACTTC; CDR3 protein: CSVELSAVDEQYF
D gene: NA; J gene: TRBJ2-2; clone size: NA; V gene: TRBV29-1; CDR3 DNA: TGCAGCGTTCGTCGTATCGCCGGGGAGCTGTTTTTT; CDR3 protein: CSVRRIAGELFF
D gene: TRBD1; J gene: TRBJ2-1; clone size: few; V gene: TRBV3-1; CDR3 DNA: TGTGCCAGCAGCCGAGGGACAGGGGAAAATGAGCAGTTCTTC; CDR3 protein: CASSRGTGENEQFF
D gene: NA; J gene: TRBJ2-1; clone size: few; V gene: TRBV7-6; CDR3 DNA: TGTGCCAGCAGCTTGGGGAGCCCAGATAAGCAGTTCTTC; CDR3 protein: CASSLGSPDKQFF
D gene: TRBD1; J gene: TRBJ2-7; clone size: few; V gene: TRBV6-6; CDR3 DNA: TGTGCCAGCACAGAGTCCCTACAGGGGTATGAGCAGTACTTC; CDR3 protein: CASTESLQGYEQYF
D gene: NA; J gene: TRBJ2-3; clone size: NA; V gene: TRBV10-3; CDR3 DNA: TGTGCCATCAGTCCGCCTCGGGGCAGGGCGGCAGATACGCAGTATTTT; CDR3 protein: CAISPPRGRAADTQYF